This TCR beta chain was captured in a study of T cell responses to AZD1222 COVID-19 vaccine. Study conclusions and caveats: Donor demographics were predominantly white British with a female majority; clonal diversity may be underestimated.

Details on this clone: Its cognate antigen is unknown.

This CDR3 is built from 13 residues. Trimming left V 6 bases short and J 7 bases short, with 14 bases between. Pooled samples include second doses given at about 4 or 12 weeks. Measured with immunoSEQ multiplex PCR; TCRdb has only the in-frame clones, and not every one. The sample has over 150,000 clones; 87% are singletons. The chain recombines TRBV12-3 or TRBV12-4 with TRBJ2-3; D gene uncertain. This TCR was sampled from an adult who received the AZD1222 COVID-19 vaccine. Sequencing used peripheral blood, obtained 28 days after the second AZD1222 dose. Here the CDR3 reads CASREPSVYTQYF. The DNA for the CDR3 is TGTGCCAGCAGAGAACCGTCGGTTTATACGCAGTATTTT.